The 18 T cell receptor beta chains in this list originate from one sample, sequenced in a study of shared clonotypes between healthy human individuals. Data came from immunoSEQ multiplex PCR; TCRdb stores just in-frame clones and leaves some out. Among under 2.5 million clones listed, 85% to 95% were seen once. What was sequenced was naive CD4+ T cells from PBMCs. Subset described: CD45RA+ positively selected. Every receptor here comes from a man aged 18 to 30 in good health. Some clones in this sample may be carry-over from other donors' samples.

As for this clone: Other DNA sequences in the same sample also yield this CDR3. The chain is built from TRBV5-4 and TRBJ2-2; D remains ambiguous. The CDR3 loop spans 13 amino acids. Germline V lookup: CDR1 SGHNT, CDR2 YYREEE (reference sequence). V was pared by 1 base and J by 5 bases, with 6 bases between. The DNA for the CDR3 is TGTGCCAGCAGCTTGCGGGCGACCGGGGAGCTGTTTTTT. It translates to CASSLRATGELFF. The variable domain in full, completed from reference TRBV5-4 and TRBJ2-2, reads ETGVTQSPTHLIKTRGQQVTLRCSSQSGHNTVSWYQQALGQGPQFIFQYYREEENGRGNFPPRFSGLQFPNYSSELNVNALELDDSALYLCASSLRATGELFFGEGSRLTVL.

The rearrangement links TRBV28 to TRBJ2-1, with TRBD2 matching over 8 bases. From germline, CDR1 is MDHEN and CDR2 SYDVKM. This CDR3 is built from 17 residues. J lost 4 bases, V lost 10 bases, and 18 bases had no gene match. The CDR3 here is CATSVGGGGTRYNEQFF. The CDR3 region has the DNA TGTGCCACCTCAGTTGGGGGCGGGGGGACTAGGTACAATGAGCAGTTCTTC.

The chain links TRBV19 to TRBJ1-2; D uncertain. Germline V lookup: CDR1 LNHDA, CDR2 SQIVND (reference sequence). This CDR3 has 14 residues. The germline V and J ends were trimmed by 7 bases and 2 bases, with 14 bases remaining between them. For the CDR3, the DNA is TGTGCCAGTACCCCGAATGTCCTCAACTATGGCTACACCTTC. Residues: CASTPNVLNYGYTF.

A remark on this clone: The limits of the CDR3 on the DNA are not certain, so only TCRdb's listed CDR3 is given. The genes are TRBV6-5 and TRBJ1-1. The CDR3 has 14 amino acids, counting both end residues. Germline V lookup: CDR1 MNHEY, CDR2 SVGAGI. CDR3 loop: CASSSSGRHTEAFF.

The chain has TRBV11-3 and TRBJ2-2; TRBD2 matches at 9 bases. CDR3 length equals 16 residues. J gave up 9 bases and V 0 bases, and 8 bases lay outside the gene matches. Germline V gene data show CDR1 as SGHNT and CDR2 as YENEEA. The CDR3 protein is CASSLEFSGGVRELFF. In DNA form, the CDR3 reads TGTGCCAGCAGCTTAGAATTTAGCGGGGGAGTGCGGGAGCTGTTTTTT.

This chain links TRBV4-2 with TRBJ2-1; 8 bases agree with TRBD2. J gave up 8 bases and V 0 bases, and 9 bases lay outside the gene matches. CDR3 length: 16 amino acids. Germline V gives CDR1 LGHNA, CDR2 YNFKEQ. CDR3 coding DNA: TGTGCCAGCAGCCAAGATGCCCGGGAGGGTTTCCATGAGCAGTTCTTC. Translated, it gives CASSQDAREGFHEQFF.

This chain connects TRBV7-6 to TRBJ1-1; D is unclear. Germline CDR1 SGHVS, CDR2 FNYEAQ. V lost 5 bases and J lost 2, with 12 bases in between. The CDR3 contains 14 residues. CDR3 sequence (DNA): TGTGCCAGCAGCCGTGTTGAGATCAACACTGAAGCTTTCTTT. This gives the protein CASSRVEINTEAFF. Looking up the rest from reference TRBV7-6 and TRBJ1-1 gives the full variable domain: GAGVSQSPRYKVTKRGQDVALRCDPISGHVSLYWYRQALGQGPEFLTYFNYEAQQDKSGLPNDRFSAERPEGSISTLTIQRTEQRDSAMYRCASSRVEINTEAFFGQGTRLTVV.

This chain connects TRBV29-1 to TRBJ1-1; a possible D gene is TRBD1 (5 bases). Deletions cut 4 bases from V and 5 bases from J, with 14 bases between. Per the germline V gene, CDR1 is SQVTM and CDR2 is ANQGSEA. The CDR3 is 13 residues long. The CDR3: CSVVGRGRTEAFF. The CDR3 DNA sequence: TGCAGCGTTGTAGGCCGGGGGAGGACTGAAGCTTTCTTT. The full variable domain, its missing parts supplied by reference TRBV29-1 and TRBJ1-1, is SAVISQKPSRDICQRGTSLTIQCQVDSQVTMMFWYRQQPGQSLTLIATANQGSEATYESGFVIDKFPISRPNLTFSTLTVSNMSPEDSSIYLCSVVGRGRTEAFFGQGTRLTVV.

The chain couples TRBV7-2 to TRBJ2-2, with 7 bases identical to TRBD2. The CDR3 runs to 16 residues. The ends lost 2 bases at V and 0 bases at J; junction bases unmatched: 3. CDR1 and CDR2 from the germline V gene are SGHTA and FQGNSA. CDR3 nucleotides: TGTGCCAGCAGCTTAAACAGCGGGGCGAACACCGGGGAGCTGTTTTTT. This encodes CASSLNSGANTGELFF.

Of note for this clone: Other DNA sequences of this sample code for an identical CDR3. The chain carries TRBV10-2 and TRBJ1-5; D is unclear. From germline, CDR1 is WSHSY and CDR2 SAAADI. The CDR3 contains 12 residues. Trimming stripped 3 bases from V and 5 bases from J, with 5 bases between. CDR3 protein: CASSEADQPQHF. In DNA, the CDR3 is TGCGCCAGCAGTGAAGCGGATCAGCCCCAGCATTTT.

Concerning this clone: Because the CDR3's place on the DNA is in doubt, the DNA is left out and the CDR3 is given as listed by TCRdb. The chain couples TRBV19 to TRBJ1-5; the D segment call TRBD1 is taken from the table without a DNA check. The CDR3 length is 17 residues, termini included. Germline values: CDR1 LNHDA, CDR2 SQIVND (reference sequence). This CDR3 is CASSIRARAPPNQPQHF.

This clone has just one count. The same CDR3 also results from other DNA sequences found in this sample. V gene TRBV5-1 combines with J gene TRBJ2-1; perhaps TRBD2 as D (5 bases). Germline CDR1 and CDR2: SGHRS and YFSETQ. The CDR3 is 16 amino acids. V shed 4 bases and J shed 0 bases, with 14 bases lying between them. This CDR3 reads CASSPKGGSSYNEQFF. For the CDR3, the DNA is TGCGCCAGCAGCCCCAAGGGTGGGAGCTCCTACAATGAGCAGTTCTTC.

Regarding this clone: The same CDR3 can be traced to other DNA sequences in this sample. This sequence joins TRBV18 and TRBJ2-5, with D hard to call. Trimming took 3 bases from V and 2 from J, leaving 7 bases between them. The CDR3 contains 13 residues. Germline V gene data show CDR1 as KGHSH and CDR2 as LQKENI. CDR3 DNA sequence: TGTGCCAGCTCACCCTCGCGGCAAGAGACCCAGTACTTC. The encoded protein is CASSPSRQETQYF.

The CDR3 DNA reads as TGTGCCAGCAGTTCCTCCCCGGCGGCGGGAGCTTACGAGCAGTACTTC. Protein: CASSSSPAAGAYEQYF. The genes are TRBV27 and TRBJ2-7; TRBD2 matches 7 bases. With 4 bases clipped from V and 4 bases from J, the junction kept 13 bases outside the gene matches. The CDR3 is 16 residues long. Per germline, CDR1 MNHEY and CDR2 SMNVEV (reference sequence).

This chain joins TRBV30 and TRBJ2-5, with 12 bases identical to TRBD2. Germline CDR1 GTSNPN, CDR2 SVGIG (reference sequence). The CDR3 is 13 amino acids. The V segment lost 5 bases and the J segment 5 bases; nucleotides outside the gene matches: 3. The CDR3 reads CAWGLAGMETQYF. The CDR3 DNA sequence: TGTGCCTGGGGACTAGCGGGAATGGAGACCCAGTACTTC.

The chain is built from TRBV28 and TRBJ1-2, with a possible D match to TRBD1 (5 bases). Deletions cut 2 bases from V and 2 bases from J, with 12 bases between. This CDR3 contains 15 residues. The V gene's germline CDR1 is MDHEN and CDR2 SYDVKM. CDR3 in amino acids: CASSLQDGTNYGYTF. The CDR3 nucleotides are TGTGCCAGCAGTTTACAAGACGGGACGAACTATGGCTACACCTTC.

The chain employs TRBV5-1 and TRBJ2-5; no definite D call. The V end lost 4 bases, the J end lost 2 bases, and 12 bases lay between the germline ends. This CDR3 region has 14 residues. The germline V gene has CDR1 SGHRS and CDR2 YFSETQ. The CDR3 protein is CASSPRQIQETQYF. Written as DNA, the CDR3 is TGCGCCAGCAGCCCCCGACAAATTCAAGAGACCCAGTACTTC.

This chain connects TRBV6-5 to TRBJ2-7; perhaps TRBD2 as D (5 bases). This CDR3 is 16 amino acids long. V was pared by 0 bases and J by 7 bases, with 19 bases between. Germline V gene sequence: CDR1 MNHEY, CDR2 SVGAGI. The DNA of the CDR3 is TGTGCCAGCAGTTACTCGAGTAGCCCACACCGAGGGGAGCAGTACTTC. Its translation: CASSYSSSPHRGEQYF.